The next 27 T cell receptor beta chains were all read from a single sample in a study of blood T cells in healthy people across ages. A J-beta primer mix and a sample-barcoded 5' primer were used in a second PCR of about 7 to 12 cycles. TCRdb recomputed calls from the 5' RACE reads with MiXCR, one row per CDR3 protein. The sample includes some 1.8 million distinct CDR3 sequences, approximately 39% seen only once; the top ten take roughly 24%. Sequencing was done on a sample of blood. Receptors originate from a human donor in good health.

Turning to this clonotype: A single base separates this from a much larger clone, so it may be a read error. V usage is TRBV5-1 and J usage is TRBJ2-1; D is unclear. The CDR3 length is 16 residues. The germline V gene has CDR1 SGHRS and CDR2 YFSETQ. Trimming cost V 5 bases and J 6 bases, with 21 bases left between them. The CDR3 nucleotides read TGCGCCAGCAGGGGGTCGTACGCTTATCCCCCCAATGAGCAGTTCTTC. This encodes CASRGSYAYPPNEQFF. Full variable domain (remainder filled in from reference TRBV5-1 and TRBJ2-1): KAGVTQTPRYLIKTRGQQVTLSCSPISGHRSVSWYQQTPGQGLQFLFEYFSETQRNKGNFPGRFSGRQFSNSRSEMNVSTLELGDSALYLCASRGSYAYPPNEQFFGPGTRLTVL.

The genes are TRBV7-9 and TRBJ2-7; D perhaps matches TRBD2 (5 bases). The CDR3 consists of 16 residues. CDR1 and CDR2 from the germline V gene are SEHNR and FQNEAQ (reference sequence). With 5 bases removed from V and 3 bases from J, the gap between germline ends came to 20 bases. The CDR3 spells CASSGTKTAADYEQYF. Here the CDR3 DNA reads TGTGCCAGCAGCGGTACAAAGACGGCAGCGGACTACGAGCAGTACTTC. Full variable domain (remainder filled in from reference TRBV7-9 and TRBJ2-7): DTGVSQNPRHKITKRGQNVTFRCDPISEHNRLYWYRQTLGQGPEFLTYFQNEAQLEKSRLLSDRFSAERPKGSFSTLEIQRTEQGDSAMYLCASSGTKTAADYEQYFGPGTRLTVT.

Only a few counts were recorded for this clonotype. The chain employs TRBV7-2 and TRBJ2-5; TRBD1 matches 10 bases. CDR1 is SGHTA, CDR2 FQGNSA, per germline. V was pared by 6 bases and J by 2 bases, with 6 bases of the junction left unmatched. The CDR3 runs 15 residues. The CDR3 region has the DNA TGTGCCAGCAGTTGGACAGGGGGGATGCAAGAGACCCAGTACTTC. Amino acid sequence: CASSWTGGMQETQYF.

This clonotype came up once. The chain uses TRBV7-2 and TRBJ2-4; a weak D match, TRBD1 (6 bases). Germline V gene sequence: CDR1 SGHTA, CDR2 FQGNSA. With 2 bases removed from V and 13 bases from J, the gap between germline ends came to 24 bases. There are 16 residues in the CDR3. CDR3 residues: CASSLFGTFSYNEQYF. CDR3 sequence (DNA): TGTGCCAGCAGCTTATTCGGGACATTTTCCTACAATGAGCAGTACTTC. Based on the CDR3 plus reference TRBV7-2 and TRBJ2-4, the full variable domain is GAGVSQSPSNKVTEKGKDVELRCDPISGHTALYWYRQSLGQGLEFLIYFQGNSAPDKSGLPSDRFSAERTGGSVSTLTIQRTQQEDSAVYLCASSLFGTFSYNEQYFGAGTRLSVL.

This clonotype has a handful of counts. The V and J genes are TRBV29-1 and TRBJ2-1; 11 nucleotides agree with TRBD2. V was pared by 7 bases and J by 6 bases, with 8 bases of the junction left unmatched. Germline V CDR1 and CDR2: SQVTM, ANQGSEA. The CDR3 has 14 amino acids. CDR3 nucleotides: TGCAGCGCCGCGCATAGCGGGGGGGCCAATGAGCAGTTCTTC. Encoded protein: CSAAHSGGANEQFF.

The gene calls are TRBV3-1 and TRBJ2-3, with D maybe TRBD1 (5 bases). Germline V gene lookup returns CDR1 LGHDT and CDR2 YNNKEL (reference sequence). Between the trimmed V and J ends, which lost 7 bases and 11 bases, there was a span of 13 bases. This CDR3 has 11 amino acids. The CDR3 loop is CASKGAALQYF. In nucleotides, the CDR3 is TGTGCCAGCAAAGGGGCTGCACTGCAGTATTTT.

The CDR3 loop reads CSAISYEQYF. The CDR3 DNA follows: TGCAGTGCTATTTCCTACGAGCAGTACTTC. V and J are TRBV20-1 and TRBJ2-7; D is undetermined. The CDR3 spans 10 residues. V was clipped by 4 bases and J by 1 base, with 2 bases between them. Germline-derived CDR1 and CDR2 are DFQATT and SNEGSKA (reference sequence).

This clonotype was seen a few times. The CDR3 spells CATSGLSRETQYF. CDR3 nucleotides: TGTGCCACCAGTGGATTGTCCAGGGAGACCCAGTACTTC. The chain carries TRBV24-1 and TRBJ2-5; D is ambiguous. The CDR3 totals 13 residues. The V gene's germline CDR1 is KGHDR and CDR2 SFDVKD. Trimming took 5 bases from V and 5 from J, leaving 11 bases between them.

This clonotype was counted a few times. J is TRBJ2-7 and V is TRBV7-2; the D gene is possibly TRBD2 (6 bases). The DNA end lines up better with TRBJ2-5; the J call may be wrong. CDR1 is SGHTA, CDR2 FQGNSA, per germline. The CDR3 extends over 14 amino acids. The CDR3 coding sequence is TGTGCCAGCAGCTTCGTCGGAGGGTTCGAGACCCAGTACTTC. This gives the protein CASSFVGGFETQYF.

The chain couples TRBV5-1 to TRBJ2-7; D could derive from TRBD1 or TRBD2 (6 bases each). CDR1 and CDR2 (germline): SGHRS, YFSETQ. V gave up 6 bases and J gave up 6 bases, with 28 bases separating them. The CDR3 is made up of 17 amino acids. Here the CDR3 reads CASTPRVVGGAMGEQYF. The CDR3 DNA sequence: TGCGCCAGCACTCCAAGGGTCGTGGGGGGCGCGATGGGCGAGCAGTACTTC.

The chain links TRBV12-5 to TRBJ1-1, with a weak D call TRBD1 (5 bases). The CDR3 sequence is 17 residues long. Germline V CDR1 and CDR2: LGHNT, FRNRAP. Trimming left V 0 bases short and J 1 base short, with 15 bases between. The chain's CDR3 is CASGLVQKLGRNTEAFF. Here the CDR3 DNA reads TGTGCTAGTGGTTTGGTACAAAAGTTGGGACGGAACACTGAAGCTTTCTTT.

This clonotype turned up a few times. V is TRBV10-3 and J is TRBJ1-4; no reliable D call. The CDR3 runs to 17 residues. CDR1 and CDR2 (germline): ENHRY, SYGVKD. V lost 0 bases to trimming and J lost 4 bases, with 15 bases between them. CDR3 bases: TGTGCCATCAGTGAGTCCCCCTTAATGAGGATTAATGAAAAACTGTTTTTT. This encodes CAISESPLMRINEKLFF.

The chain uses TRBV20-1 and TRBJ2-5, with D hard to call. The CDR3 is 13 amino acids. Trimming cost V 5 bases and J 0 bases, with 10 bases left between them. CDR1 DFQATT and CDR2 SNEGSKA come from the germline V gene (reference sequence). CDR3 DNA sequence: TGCAGTGCTTCTGCTACGTACCAAGAGACCCAGTACTTC. Protein product: CSASATYQETQYF.

The V and J genes are TRBV3-1 and TRBJ1-2; tentative D call: TRBD1 (5 bases). The ends were cut back, 0 bases at V and 5 bases at J, with 16 bases in the middle. Germline V gene lookup returns CDR1 LGHDT and CDR2 YNNKEL (reference sequence). This CDR3 has 16 residues. DNA for the CDR3: TGTGCCAGCAGCCAAGAGCAAGAAGTGGGGCGTTATGGCTACACCTTC. This gives the protein CASSQEQEVGRYGYTF.

This chain uses TRBV20-1 with TRBJ2-1; 7 bases align to TRBD2. CDR1 and CDR2 (germline): DFQATT, SNEGSKA (reference sequence). The CDR3 runs 16 residues. J was trimmed by 0 bases and V by 0 bases; bases with no gene match: 5. The CDR3 protein is CSARDGERGSYNEQFF. In nucleotides, the CDR3 is TGCAGTGCTAGAGATGGAGAGCGGGGCTCCTACAATGAGCAGTTCTTC.

The chain recombines TRBV10-3 with TRBJ2-4; possibly TRBD2 for D (6 bases). Germline values: CDR1 ENHRY, CDR2 SYGVKD. The CDR3 consists of 13 residues. Between the trimmed V and J ends, which lost 3 bases and 13 bases, there was a span of 16 bases. CDR3 DNA sequence: TGTGCCATCAGTGATCCCCCGGGACTTTCCCAGTACTTC. Translated: CAISDPPGLSQYF.

This clonotype was detected ten times or more. The rearrangement joins TRBV7-2 to TRBJ2-6, with TRBD1 matching over 7 bases. CDR1 SGHTA and CDR2 FQGNSA come from the germline V gene. This CDR3 is 17 amino acids long. J gave up 0 bases and V 11 bases, and 13 bases lay outside the gene matches. The CDR3 protein is CACHWDRAFSGANVLTF. DNA of the CDR3: TGTGCCTGCCATTGGGACAGAGCTTTCTCTGGGGCCAACGTCCTGACTTTC. The full variable domain, in which reference TRBV7-2 and TRBJ2-6 provide the parts outside the CDR3, is GAGVSQSPSNKVTEKGKDVELRCDPISGHTALYWYRQSLGQGLEFLIYFQGNSAPDKSGLPSDRFSAERTGGSVSTLTIQRTQQEDSAVYLCACHWDRAFSGANVLTFGAGSRLTVL.

This chain connects TRBV6-6 to TRBJ2-1; 13 nucleotides agree with TRBD2. Germline V gene lookup returns CDR1 MNHNY and CDR2 SVGAGI (reference sequence). V gave up 5 bases and J gave up 7 bases; unmatched junction bases: 8. The CDR3 contains 16 residues. CDR3 sequence reads: CASSTTTSGGANEQFF. The CDR3 bases are TGTGCCAGCAGTACGACTACTAGCGGGGGGGCAAATGAGCAGTTCTTC.

The chain links TRBV28 to TRBJ1-2, with D unresolved. The V gene lost 8 bases and the J gene lost 4 bases, with 17 bases spanning the gap. The germline V gene encodes CDR1 MDHEN and CDR2 SYDVKM. This CDR3 has 14 residues. This CDR3 reads CASYDTLMGYGYTF. DNA for the CDR3: TGTGCCAGCTATGACACACTCATGGGCTATGGCTACACCTTC.

The J gene is TRBJ2-1, the V gene TRBV7-8, with D possibly TRBD1 on 6 matching bases. V dropped 2 bases and J dropped 12 bases, with 20 bases sitting between them. Germline assignment: CDR1 SGHVS and CDR2 FQNEAQ. This CDR3 contains 15 residues. The CDR3 loop reads CASSLTGPQEIWQFF. The CDR3 DNA reads as TGTGCCAGCAGCTTAACAGGGCCCCAGGAGATATGGCAGTTCTTC.

The CDR3 loop is CSAGTGGDEQYF. The CDR3, as DNA: TGCAGCGCTGGGACAGGGGGCGACGAGCAGTACTTC. The gene calls are TRBV29-1 and TRBJ2-7; the match to TRBD1 covers 12 bases. Trimming at V came to 7 bases and at J to 5 bases, leaving 3 bases not matched to a gene. The CDR3 sequence is 12 residues long. Germline CDR1 is SQVTM and CDR2 is ANQGSEA.

The rearrangement links TRBV7-2 to TRBJ1-1; perhaps TRBD1 as D (6 bases). V was cut by 7 bases and J by 2 bases, with 17 bases left in between. This CDR3 comprises 15 residues. The germline CDR1 and CDR2 sequences are SGHTA and FQGNSA. Written as DNA, the CDR3 is TGTGCCAGCACCCCAGGACAGCACGTTAACACTGAAGCTTTCTTT. It translates to CASTPGQHVNTEAFF.

This clonotype was recorded a few times. The chain joins TRBV28 to TRBJ2-7; 7 nucleotides line up with TRBD1. The CDR3 has 13 residues. Germline values: CDR1 MDHEN, CDR2 SYDVKM. V was clipped by 6 bases and J by 2 bases; unmatched bases: 4. In DNA, the CDR3 is TGTGCCAGCAGGTGGGGGACAGCCTACGAGCAGTACTTC. As protein: CASRWGTAYEQYF.

With respect to this clonotype: This could be a read error, since a much larger clone is one nucleotide away. The CDR3 DNA reads as TGTGCCGCCAGCAGAAACTCGGGGGATACGGATGAGCAGTTCTTC. It yields the protein CAASRNSGDTDEQFF. The chain has TRBV15 and TRBJ2-1; possible D gene TRBD2, 6 bases. Germline values: CDR1 LNHNV, CDR2 YYDKDF (reference sequence). The CDR3 consists of 15 residues.

The chain is built from TRBV2 and TRBJ2-3; TRBD2 aligns across 11 bases. The trim removed 6 bases at V and 6 bases at J, leaving 17 bases unmatched. CDR1 and CDR2 from the germline V gene are SNHLY and FYNNEI. CDR3 length equals 18 residues. CDR3 loop: CASRPNYLAGGSADTQYF. CDR3 nucleotide sequence: TGTGCCAGCAGACCCAACTATTTAGCGGGGGGGTCGGCTGATACGCAGTATTTT.

This clonotype was picked up one time. The rearrangement links TRBV28 to TRBJ1-1; 7 bases are a match to TRBD1. Germline CDR1 MDHEN, CDR2 SYDVKM. The V and J ends lost 6 bases and 1 base, in that order; junction bases with no gene match: 8. The CDR3 is 15 residues long. The CDR3 region has the DNA TGTGCCAGCAGATTCTCAGGGGGAGGGAACACTGAAGCTTTCTTT. As protein: CASRFSGGGNTEAFF.

This sequence joins TRBV6-2 or TRBV6-3 and TRBJ1-2; D possibly corresponds to TRBD1 (6 bases). This CDR3 region has 16 residues. CDR1 is MNHEY, CDR2 SVGEGT, per germline. Trimming shortened V by 4 bases and J by 8 bases, and 23 bases separated the two germline ends. The CDR3 region has the DNA TGTGCCAGCAGTTCGGAAGGGGGATCAGTAACAGGAGGCTACACCTTC. Translated, it gives CASSSEGGSVTGGYTF.